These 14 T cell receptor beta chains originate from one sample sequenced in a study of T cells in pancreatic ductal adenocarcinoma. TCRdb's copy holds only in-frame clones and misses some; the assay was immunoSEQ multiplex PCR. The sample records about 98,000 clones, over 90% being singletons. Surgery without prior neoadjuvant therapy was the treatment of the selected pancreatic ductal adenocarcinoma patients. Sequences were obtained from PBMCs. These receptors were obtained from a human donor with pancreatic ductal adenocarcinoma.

The chain's CDR3 is CASSLLDSLTEAFF. The DNA for the CDR3 is TGTGCCAGCAGCTTATTGGACAGTCTCACTGAAGCTTTCTTT. This sequence joins TRBV7-2 and TRBJ1-1; perhaps TRBD1 as D (6 bases). CDR3 length: 14 amino acids. Germline CDR1 and CDR2: SGHTA and FQGNSA. V was trimmed by 2 bases and J by 4 bases, leaving 11 bases between them.

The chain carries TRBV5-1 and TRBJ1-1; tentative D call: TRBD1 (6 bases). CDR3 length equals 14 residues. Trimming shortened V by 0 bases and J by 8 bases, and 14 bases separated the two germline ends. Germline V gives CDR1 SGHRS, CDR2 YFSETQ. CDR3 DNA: TGCGCCAGCAGCTTGGGGACAGTTTGGGTCGAAGCTTTCTTT. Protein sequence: CASSLGTVWVEAFF.

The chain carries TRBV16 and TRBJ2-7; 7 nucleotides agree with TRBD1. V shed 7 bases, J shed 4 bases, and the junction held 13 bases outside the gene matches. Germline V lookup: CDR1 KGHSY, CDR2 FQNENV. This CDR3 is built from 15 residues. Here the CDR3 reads CASNIKGTAEYEQYF. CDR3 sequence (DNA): TGTGCCAGCAACATAAAGGGGACAGCTGAATACGAGCAGTACTTC.

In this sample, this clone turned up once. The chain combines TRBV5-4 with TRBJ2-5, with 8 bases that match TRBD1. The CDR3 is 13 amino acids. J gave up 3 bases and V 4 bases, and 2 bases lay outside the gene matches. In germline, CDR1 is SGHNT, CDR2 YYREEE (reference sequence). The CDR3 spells CASSPDREETQYF. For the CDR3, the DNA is TGTGCCAGCAGCCCGGACAGGGAAGAGACCCAGTACTTC.

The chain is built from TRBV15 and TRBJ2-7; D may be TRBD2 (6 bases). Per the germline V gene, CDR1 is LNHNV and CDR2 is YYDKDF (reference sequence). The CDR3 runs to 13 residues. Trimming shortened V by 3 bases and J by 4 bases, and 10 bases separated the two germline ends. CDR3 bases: TGTGCCACCAGCAGCGGGAGCGGGTACGAGCAGTACTTC. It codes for CATSSGSGYEQYF.

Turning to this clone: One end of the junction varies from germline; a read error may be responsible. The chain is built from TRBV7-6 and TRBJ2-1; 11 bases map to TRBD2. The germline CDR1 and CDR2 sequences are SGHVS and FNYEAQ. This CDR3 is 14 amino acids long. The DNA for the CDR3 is TGTGCCAGCAGCTTAGTAGTACTAGCGGGAGAACGGGTCTTC. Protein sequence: CASSLVVLAGERVF.

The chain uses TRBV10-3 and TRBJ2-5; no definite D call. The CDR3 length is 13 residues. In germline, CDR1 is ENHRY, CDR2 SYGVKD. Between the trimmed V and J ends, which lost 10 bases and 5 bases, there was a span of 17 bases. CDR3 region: CATEARSGETQYF. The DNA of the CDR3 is TGTGCCACCGAGGCGCGATCCGGGGAGACCCAGTACTTC.

In nucleotides, the CDR3 is TGTGCCAGCAGCCACCCGACTGGTAGCGGGAGGAGGAACACCGGGGAGCTGTTTTTT. This gives the protein CASSHPTGSGRRNTGELFF. J is TRBJ2-2 and V is TRBV5-6, with TRBD2 identical over 10 bases. CDR3 length: 19 residues. Germline V gives CDR1 SGHDT, CDR2 YYEEEE. J was trimmed by 1 base and V by 4 bases; bases with no gene match: 13.

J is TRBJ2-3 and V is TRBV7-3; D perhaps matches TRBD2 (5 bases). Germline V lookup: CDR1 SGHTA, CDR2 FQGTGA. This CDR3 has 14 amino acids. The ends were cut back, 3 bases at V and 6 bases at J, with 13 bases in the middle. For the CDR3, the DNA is TGTGCCAGCAGCTTTGAAGGAGAGGGTGATACGCAGTATTTT. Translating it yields CASSFEGEGDTQYF.

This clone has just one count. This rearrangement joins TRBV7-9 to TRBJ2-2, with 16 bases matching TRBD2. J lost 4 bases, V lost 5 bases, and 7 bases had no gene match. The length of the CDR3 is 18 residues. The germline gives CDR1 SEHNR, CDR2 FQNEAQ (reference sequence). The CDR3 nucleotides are TGTGCCAGCAGCAAGGGACTAGCGGGAGGGCTGTCCACCGGGGAGCTGTTTTTT. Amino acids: CASSKGLAGGLSTGELFF. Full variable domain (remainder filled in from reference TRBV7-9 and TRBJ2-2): DTGVSQNPRHKITKRGQNVTFRCDPISEHNRLYWYRQTLGQGPEFLTYFQNEAQLEKSRLLSDRFSAERPKGSFSTLEIQRTEQGDSAMYLCASSKGLAGGLSTGELFFGEGSRLTVL.

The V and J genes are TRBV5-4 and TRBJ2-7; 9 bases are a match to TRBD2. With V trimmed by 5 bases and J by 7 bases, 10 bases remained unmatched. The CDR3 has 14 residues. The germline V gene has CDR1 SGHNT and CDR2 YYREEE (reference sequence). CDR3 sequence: CASRDRSSGNEQYF. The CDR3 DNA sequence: TGTGCCAGCAGGGATCGGTCTAGCGGGAATGAGCAGTACTTC.

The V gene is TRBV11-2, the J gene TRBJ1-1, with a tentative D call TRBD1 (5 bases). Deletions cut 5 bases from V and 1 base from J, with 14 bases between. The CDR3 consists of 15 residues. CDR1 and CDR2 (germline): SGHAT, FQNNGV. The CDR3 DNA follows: TGTGCCAGCAGCGTAATTGGACAAAAGAACACTGAAGCTTTCTTT. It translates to CASSVIGQKNTEAFF.

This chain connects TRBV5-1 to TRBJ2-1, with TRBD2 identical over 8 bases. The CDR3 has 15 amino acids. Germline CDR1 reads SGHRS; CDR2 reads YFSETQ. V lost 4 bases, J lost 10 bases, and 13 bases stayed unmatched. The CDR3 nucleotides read TGCGCCAGCAGCCCCGGGGGGGCGGGAGGTCACGAGCAGTTCTTC. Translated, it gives CASSPGGAGGHEQFF.

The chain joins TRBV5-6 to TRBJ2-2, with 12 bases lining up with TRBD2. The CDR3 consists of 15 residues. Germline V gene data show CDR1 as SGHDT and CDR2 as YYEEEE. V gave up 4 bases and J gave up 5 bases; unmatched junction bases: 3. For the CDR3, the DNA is TGTGCCAGCAGCCCTACTAGCGGGGGGACCGGGGAGCTGTTTTTT. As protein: CASSPTSGGTGELFF.